The clone carrying this T cell receptor (beta chain) showed up many times. Its specificity is not known. These data originate in a study of early T cells in non-severe SARS-CoV-2 infection. Study-level background: Chains stayed unpaired after sequencing of bulk RNA from unsorted whole blood. Regarding the study as a whole: Matching against VDJdb likely underestimated virus-specific expansions, favoring anti-spike CD8.

As part of library construction, unique molecular identifiers were attached to individual cDNA molecules. TCRdb re-called the 5' RACE reads through MiXCR, storing one row per CDR3 protein. There are roughly 110,000 distinct CDR3 sequences in the sample; over 8.5% occur only once, and more than 6.5% lies in the top ten. This CDR3 region has 16 residues. The germline gives CDR1 ENHRY, CDR2 SYGVKD. V was pared by 10 bases and J by 0 bases, with 10 bases of the junction left unmatched. The genes are TRBV10-3 and TRBJ2-7; 12 bases fit TRBD2. Material for sequencing was whole blood. The TCR sequence derives from an adult who was a healthcare worker with PCR-confirmed SARS-CoV-2 infection or an uninfected control (not recorded which). The CDR3 coding sequence is TGTGCCAGCCAACTAGCGGGGGGTAGGGGCTCCTACGAGCAGTACTTC. It specifies CASQLAGGRGSYEQYF.